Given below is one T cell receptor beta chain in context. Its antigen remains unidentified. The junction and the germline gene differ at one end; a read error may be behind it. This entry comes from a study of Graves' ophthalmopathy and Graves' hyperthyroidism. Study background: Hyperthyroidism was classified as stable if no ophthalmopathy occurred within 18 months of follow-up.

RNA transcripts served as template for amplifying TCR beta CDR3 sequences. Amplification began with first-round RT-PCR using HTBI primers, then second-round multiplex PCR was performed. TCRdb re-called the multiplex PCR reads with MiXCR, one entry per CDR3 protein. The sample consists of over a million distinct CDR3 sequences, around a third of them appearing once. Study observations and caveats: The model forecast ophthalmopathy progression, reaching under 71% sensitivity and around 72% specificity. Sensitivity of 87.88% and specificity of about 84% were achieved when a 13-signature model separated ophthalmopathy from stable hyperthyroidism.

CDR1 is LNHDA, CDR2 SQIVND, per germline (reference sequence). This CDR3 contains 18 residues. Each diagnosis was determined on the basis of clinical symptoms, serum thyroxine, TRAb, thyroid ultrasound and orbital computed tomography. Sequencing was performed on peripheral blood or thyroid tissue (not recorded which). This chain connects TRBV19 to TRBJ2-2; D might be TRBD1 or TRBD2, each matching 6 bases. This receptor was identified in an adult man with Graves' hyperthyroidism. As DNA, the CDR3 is TGTGCCAGTAGTATAGTTCGGGGGCGCGTAGGAAAAACCGGGGAGCTGTCTTTT. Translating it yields CASSIVRGRVGKTGELSF.